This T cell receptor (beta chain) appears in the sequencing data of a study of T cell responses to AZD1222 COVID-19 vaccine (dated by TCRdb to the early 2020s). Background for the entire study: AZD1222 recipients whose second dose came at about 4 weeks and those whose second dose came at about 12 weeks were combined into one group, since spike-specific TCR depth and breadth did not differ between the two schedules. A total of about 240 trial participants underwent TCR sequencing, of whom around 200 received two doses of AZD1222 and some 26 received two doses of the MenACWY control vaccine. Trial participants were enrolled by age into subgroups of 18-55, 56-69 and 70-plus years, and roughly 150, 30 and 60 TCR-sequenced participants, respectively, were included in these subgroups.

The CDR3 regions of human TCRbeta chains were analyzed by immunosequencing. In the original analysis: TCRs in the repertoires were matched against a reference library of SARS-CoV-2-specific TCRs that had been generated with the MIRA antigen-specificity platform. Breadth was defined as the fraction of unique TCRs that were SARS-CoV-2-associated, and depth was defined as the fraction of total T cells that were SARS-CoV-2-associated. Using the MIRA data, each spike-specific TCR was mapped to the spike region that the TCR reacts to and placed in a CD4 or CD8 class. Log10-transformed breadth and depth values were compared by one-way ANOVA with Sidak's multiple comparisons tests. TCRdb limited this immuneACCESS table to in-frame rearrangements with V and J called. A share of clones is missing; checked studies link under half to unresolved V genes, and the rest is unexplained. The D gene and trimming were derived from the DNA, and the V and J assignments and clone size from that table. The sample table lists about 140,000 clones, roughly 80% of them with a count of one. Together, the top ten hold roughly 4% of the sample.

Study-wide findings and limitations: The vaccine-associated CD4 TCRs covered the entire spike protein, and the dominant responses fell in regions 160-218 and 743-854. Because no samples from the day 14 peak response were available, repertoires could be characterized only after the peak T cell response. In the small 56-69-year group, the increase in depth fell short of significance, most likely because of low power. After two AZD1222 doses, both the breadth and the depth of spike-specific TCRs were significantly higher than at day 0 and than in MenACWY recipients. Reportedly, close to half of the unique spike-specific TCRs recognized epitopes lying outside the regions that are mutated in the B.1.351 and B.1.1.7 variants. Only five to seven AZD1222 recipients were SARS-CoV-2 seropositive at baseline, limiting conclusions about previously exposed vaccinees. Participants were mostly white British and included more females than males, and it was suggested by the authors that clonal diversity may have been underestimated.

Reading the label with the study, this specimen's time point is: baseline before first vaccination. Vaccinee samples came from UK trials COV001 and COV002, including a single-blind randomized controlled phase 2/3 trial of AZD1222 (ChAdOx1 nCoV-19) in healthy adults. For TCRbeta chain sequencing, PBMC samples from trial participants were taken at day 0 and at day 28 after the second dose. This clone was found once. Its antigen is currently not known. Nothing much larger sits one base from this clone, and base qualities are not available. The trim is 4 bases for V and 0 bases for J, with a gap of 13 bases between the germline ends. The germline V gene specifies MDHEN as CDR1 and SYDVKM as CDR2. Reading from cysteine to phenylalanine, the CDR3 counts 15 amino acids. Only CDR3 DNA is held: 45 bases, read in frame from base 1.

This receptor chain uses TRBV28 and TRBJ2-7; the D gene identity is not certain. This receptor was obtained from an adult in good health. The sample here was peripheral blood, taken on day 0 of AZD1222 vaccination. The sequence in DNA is TGTGCCAGCAGTTCAAGGGATTCCCCCTCCTACGAGCAGTACTTC. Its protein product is CASSSRDSPSYEQYF.